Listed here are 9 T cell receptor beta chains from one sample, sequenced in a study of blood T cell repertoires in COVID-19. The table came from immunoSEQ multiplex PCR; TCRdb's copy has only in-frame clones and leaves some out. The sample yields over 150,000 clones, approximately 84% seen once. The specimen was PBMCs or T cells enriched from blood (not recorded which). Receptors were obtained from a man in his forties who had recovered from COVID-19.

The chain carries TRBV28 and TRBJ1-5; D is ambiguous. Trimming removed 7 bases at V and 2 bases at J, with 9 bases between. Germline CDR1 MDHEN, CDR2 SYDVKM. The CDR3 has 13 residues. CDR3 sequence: CASMFSGNQPQHF. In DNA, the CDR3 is TGTGCCAGCATGTTTAGTGGCAATCAGCCCCAGCATTTT.

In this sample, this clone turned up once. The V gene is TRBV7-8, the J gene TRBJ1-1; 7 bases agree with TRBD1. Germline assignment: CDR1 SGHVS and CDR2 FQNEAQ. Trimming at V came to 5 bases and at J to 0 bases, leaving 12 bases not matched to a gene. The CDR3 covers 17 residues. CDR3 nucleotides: TGTGCCAGCAGCCCCCAGCGAAGGACAGGACTGAACACTGAAGCTTTCTTT. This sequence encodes CASSPQRRTGLNTEAFF.

CDR3 sequence (DNA): TGTGCCAGCAGTTACGTACAGGGAGGGACTGAAGCTTTCTTT. Translation gives CASSYVQGGTEAFF. V gene TRBV6-5 combines with J gene TRBJ1-1, with D tentatively TRBD1 (6 bases). Germline V gene sequence: CDR1 MNHEY, CDR2 SVGAGI. The CDR3 is 14 residues long. V lost 2 bases and J lost 5, with 12 bases in between.

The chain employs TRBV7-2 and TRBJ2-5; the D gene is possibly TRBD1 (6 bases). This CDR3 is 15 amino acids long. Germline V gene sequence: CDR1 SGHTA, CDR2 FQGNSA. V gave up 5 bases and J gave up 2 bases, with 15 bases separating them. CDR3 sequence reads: CASSAAGVVQETQYF. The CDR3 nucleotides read TGTGCCAGCAGCGCGGCAGGGGTAGTTCAAGAGACCCAGTACTTC.

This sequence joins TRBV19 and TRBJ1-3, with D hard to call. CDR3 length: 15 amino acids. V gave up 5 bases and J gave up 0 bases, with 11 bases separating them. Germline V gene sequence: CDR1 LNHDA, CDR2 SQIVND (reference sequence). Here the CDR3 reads CASSYAESSGNTIYF. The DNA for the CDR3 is TGTGCCAGTAGTTACGCGGAGAGCTCTGGAAACACCATATATTTT.

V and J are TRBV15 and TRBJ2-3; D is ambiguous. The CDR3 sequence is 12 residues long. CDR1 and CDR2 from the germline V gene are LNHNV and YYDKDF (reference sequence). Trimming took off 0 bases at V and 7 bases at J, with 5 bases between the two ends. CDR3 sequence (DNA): TGTGCCACCAGCAGAGACTTTTATACGCAGTATTTT. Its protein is CATSRDFYTQYF.

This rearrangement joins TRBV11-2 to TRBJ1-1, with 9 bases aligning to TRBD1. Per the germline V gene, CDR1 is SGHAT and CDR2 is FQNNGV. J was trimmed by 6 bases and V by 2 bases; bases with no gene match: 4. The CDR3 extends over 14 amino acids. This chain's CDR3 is CASSLRDRAPEAFF. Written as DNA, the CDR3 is TGTGCCAGCAGCTTACGGGACAGGGCCCCTGAAGCTTTCTTT.

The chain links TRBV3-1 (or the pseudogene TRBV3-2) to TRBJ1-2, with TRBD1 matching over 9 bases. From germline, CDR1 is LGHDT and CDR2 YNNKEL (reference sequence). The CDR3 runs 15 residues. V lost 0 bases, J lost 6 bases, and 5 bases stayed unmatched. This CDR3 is CASSQEGQGGDGYTF. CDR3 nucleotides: TGTGCCAGCAGCCAAGAGGGACAGGGAGGTGATGGCTACACCTTC.

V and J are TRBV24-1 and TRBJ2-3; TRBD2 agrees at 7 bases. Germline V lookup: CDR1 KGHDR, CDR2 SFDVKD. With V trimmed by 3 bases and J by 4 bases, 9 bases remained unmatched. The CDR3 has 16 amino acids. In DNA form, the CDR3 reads TGTGCCACCAGTGATCCGCTGGCGGGGGAACCAGATACGCAGTATTTT. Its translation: CATSDPLAGEPDTQYF.